These 10 T cell receptor beta chains originate from one sample sequenced in a study of shared clonotypes between healthy human individuals. Cells designated naive CD8 were CD45RO-negative and were positively selected for CCR7, with terminally differentiated effector memory CD45RA+ cells excluded. The protocol was immunoSEQ multiplex PCR, while the TCRdb copy is restricted to in-frame clones and leaves out a portion. The profile shows some 1,900,000 clones, about 95% of them singletons. The specimen was naive CD8+ T cells sorted from blood. The source is a man aged 18-30 years in good health.

The J gene is TRBJ1-2, the V gene TRBV19, with TRBD1 identical over 8 bases. J gave up 6 bases and V 11 bases, and 5 bases lay outside the gene matches. The CDR3 sequence is 11 residues long. Germline lookup yields CDR1 LNHDA and CDR2 SQIVND (reference sequence). Written as DNA, the CDR3 is TGTGCCGGCAGCAGGGGGCATGGCTACACCTTC. Translating it yields CAGSRGHGYTF.

This chain uses TRBV2 with TRBJ2-1, with D possibly being TRBD2 (5 bases). V was pared by 11 bases and J by 0 bases, with 17 bases between. The length of the CDR3 is 15 residues. Germline lookup yields CDR1 SNHLY and CDR2 FYNNEI. CDR3 protein: CAAQRGLASYNEQFF. The CDR3 DNA reads as TGTGCCGCACAGCGAGGTCTAGCCTCCTACAATGAGCAGTTCTTC.

On this clone itself: Distinct nucleotide sequences in the sample also encode this CDR3. This rearrangement joins TRBV6-6 to TRBJ2-2, with D maybe TRBD2 (6 bases). The CDR3 runs 14 residues. Germline V lookup: CDR1 MNHNY, CDR2 SVGAGI (reference sequence). The V end lost 0 bases, the J end lost 4 bases, and 6 bases lay between the germline ends. The CDR3 bases are TGTGCCAGCAGTTACTCGGAGGGCACCGGGGAGCTGTTTTTT. Its translation: CASSYSEGTGELFF.

This rearrangement joins TRBV7-2 to TRBJ2-7, with 9 bases that match TRBD1. This CDR3 is 14 amino acids long. Trimming cost V 3 bases and J 5 bases; bases outside gene matches: 5. Germline assignment: CDR1 SGHTA and CDR2 FQGNSA. The chain's CDR3 is CASSFSGQGDEQYF. In DNA form, the CDR3 reads TGTGCCAGCAGCTTTTCGGGACAGGGCGACGAGCAGTACTTC.

The DNA of the CDR3 is TGTGCCAGCTCACCACGGACAGGATCATCTATCGGCTACACCTTC. It is translated as CASSPRTGSSIGYTF. The chain is built from TRBV18 and TRBJ1-2; 7 nucleotides match TRBD1. The CDR3 runs to 15 residues. Germline values: CDR1 KGHSH, CDR2 LQKENI. V shed 1 base, J shed 8 bases, and the junction held 10 bases outside the gene matches. Together with reference TRBV18 and TRBJ1-2, the CDR3 gives the full variable domain: NAGVMQNPRHLVRRRGQEARLRCSPMKGHSHVYWYRQLPEEGLKFMVYLQKENIIDESGMPKERFSAEFPKEGPSILRIQQVVRGDSAAYFCASSPRTGSSIGYTFGSGTRLTVV.

This clone occurred once. The chain combines TRBV2 with TRBJ2-5; weak D call: TRBD2 (6 bases). Germline V gene sequence: CDR1 SNHLY, CDR2 FYNNEI. This CDR3 contains 14 residues. V gave up 6 bases and J gave up 2 bases, with 13 bases separating them. The CDR3 protein is CASRGWSGQETQYF. Here the CDR3 DNA reads TGTGCCAGCAGGGGGTGGAGCGGGCAAGAGACCCAGTACTTC.

CDR3 sequence reads: CSVEEGEGNQPQHF. CDR3 sequence (DNA): TGCAGCGTTGAAGAGGGGGAGGGCAATCAGCCCCAGCATTTT. The chain recombines TRBV29-1 with TRBJ1-5, with D maybe TRBD1 (5 bases). V lost 0 bases and J lost 2, with 8 bases in between. Germline-derived CDR1 and CDR2 are SQVTM and ANQGSEA. CDR3 length: 14 residues.

V gene TRBV9 combines with J gene TRBJ2-7; D is tentatively TRBD1 or TRBD2 (6 bases each). Germline values: CDR1 SGDLS, CDR2 YYNGEE. The CDR3 spans 14 residues. The V and J ends lost 4 bases and 5 bases respectively, with 16 bases between them. The CDR3 reads CASSMEIGGNEQYF. CDR3 bases: TGTGCCAGCAGCATGGAGATAGGGGGGAACGAGCAGTACTTC.

The genes are TRBV10-2 and TRBJ2-7, with 13 bases aligning to TRBD2. This CDR3 has 15 amino acids. Germline CDR1 reads WSHSY; CDR2 reads SAAADI. The trim removed 7 bases at V and 4 bases at J, leaving 7 bases unmatched. The CDR3 nucleotides read TGCGCCAGCACCGGACTAGCGGGAGAGTTATACGAGCAGTACTTC. It is translated as CASTGLAGELYEQYF.

Here the CDR3 reads CASSPGQGPYQETQYF. The CDR3, as DNA: TGTGCCAGTAGCCCGGGACAGGGGCCGTACCAAGAGACCCAGTACTTC. The chain is built from TRBV19 and TRBJ2-5, with 10 bases lining up with TRBD1. Germline V gives CDR1 LNHDA, CDR2 SQIVND (reference sequence). V gave up 6 bases and J gave up 0 bases; unmatched junction bases: 7. The CDR3 spans 16 residues.